Ten or more counts support the clone carrying this T cell receptor (beta chain). There were TCR beta CDR3 regions amplified from RNA transcripts. The TCR CDR3 first-round RT-PCR relied on the HTBI primer set. TCRdb called the multiplex PCR reads again in MiXCR, with one record for every CDR3 protein. The sample lists a few hundred thousand distinct CDR3 sequences, about an eighth occurring once. The record originates from a study of T cells in Graves' hyperthyroidism and ophthalmopathy. In the study overall: Peripheral blood was acquired at first diagnosis, ahead of any therapy whatsoever.

Trimming removed 6 bases from V and 5 bases from J, with 12 bases in between. Germline lookup yields CDR1 KGHDR and CDR2 SFDVKD. The CDR3 spans 13 residues. Reasons for excluding patients were uncontrolled infection, other autoimmune disease, pregnancy or lactation. The diagnostic basis comprised clinical symptoms, serum thyroxine and TRAb, thyroid ultrasound and orbital computed tomography. This receptor was taken from a woman aged 40 to 50 with Graves' ophthalmopathy. Material for sequencing was blood. This chain links TRBV24-1 with TRBJ1-2, with TRBD1 as a possible D gene (6 bases). The CDR3 DNA reads as TGTGCCACCAGTCGGGACACCTTTTATGGCTACACCTTC. Protein: CATSRDTFYGYTF.